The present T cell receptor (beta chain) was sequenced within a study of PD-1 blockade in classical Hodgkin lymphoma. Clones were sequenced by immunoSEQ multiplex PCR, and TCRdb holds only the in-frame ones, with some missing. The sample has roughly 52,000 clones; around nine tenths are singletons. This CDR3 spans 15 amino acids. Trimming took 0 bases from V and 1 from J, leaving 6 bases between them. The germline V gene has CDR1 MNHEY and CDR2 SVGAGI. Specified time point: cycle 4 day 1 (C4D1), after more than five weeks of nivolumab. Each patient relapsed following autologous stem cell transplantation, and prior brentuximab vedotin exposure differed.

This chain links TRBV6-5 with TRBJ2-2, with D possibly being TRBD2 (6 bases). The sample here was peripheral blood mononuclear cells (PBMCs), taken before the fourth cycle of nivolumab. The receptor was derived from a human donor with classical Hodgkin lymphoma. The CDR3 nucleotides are TGTGCCAGCAGTTACTCGGGACTGAACACCGGGGAGCTGTTTTTT. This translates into CASSYSGLNTGELFF.